A selection of T cell receptor beta chains follows, all from one sample in a study of metastatic and nonmetastatic thyroid tumors. TCRdb called clones again from the PCR reads with MiXCR. The sample lists tens of thousands of clones; about a sixth were seen once. The specimen was tumor tissue. All receptors come from a female donor with papillary thyroid cancer or a benign thyroid nodule (not recorded which). Some clones in this sample may be carry-over from other donors' samples. Both conserved end residues are part of each CDR3. A D gene is named only where the DNA matches it firmly. The size of a clone is reported for some rows only, either as once, few or many, or as a class for expanded clones.

>TRBJ2-7|-|-|TRBV20-1
TGCAGTGCTAGAGTAAATCCGGAAGGGGCCAACGAGCAGTACTTT
CSARVNPEGANEQYF
>TRBJ2-7|TRBD1|-|TRBV28
TGTGCCAGCAGCTCCGGGGACAGGCTCTACGAGCAGTACTTC
CASSSGDRLYEQYF
>TRBJ2-1|-|medium-sized|TRBV28
TGTGCCAGCACCTCAGGATGGGTTACGAATGAGCAGTTCTTC
CASTSGWVTNEQFF
>TRBJ2-3|-|-|TRBV11-1
TGCGCCAGCAGCTCCGCTGGTTTGGGATATGGGCGCACAGGAGATACGCAGTATTTT
CASSSAGLGYGRTGDTQYF
>TRBJ1-6|-|many|TRBV2
TGTGCCAGCAGTGAACGTGAATCACCCCTCCACTTT
CASSERESPLHF
>TRBJ2-5|TRBD2|many|TRBV3-1
TGTGCCAGCAGCTCTTCGGGGGGGGTAGAGACCCAGTACTTC
CASSSSGGVETQYF
>TRBJ2-1|TRBD2|few|TRBV6-2/TRBV6-3
TGTGACAGCAGTATCTTAGCGGGAGGCTTTAATGATCAGTTCTTC
CDSSILAGGFNDQFF
>TRBJ2-1|TRBD2|many|TRBV29-1
TGCAGCGTTGATGTCCGGGACTACCTCTATCAAGGGCGGCAAAATGAGCAGTTCTTC
CSVDVRDYLYQGRQNEQFF
>TRBJ2-1|TRBD2|many|TRBV12-3/TRBV12-4
TGTGCCAGCAGGGAAGCGGGAGGGGTGAACAATGAGCAGTTCTTC
CASREAGGVNNEQFF
>TRBJ1-5|-|many|TRBV4-2
TGTGCCAGCAGCCAAGGACGGACTAGCAATCAGCCCCAGCATTTT
CASSQGRTSNQPQHF
>TRBJ2-1|-|many|TRBV6-6
TGTGCCAGCAGTTACAACGGGGGATTTGGCAATGAGCAGTTCTTC
CASSYNGGFGNEQFF
>TRBJ2-1|-|many|TRBV6-6
TGTGCCAGCAGTTACGGGTCAGGGGGGGGGAATGAGCAGTTCTTC
CASSYGSGGGNEQFF
>TRBJ2-1|-|few|TRBV10-1
TGCGCCAGCAGTGATATGGGCCTAGTGGGAGTGTGTGAGCAGTTCTTC
CASSDMGLVGVCEQFF
>TRBJ2-5|-|many|TRBV28
TGTGCCAGCAGTTCAAATCACGGGGCCCAAGAGACCCAGTACTTC
CASSSNHGAQETQYF
>TRBJ1-5|-|many|TRBV28
TGTGCCAGCAGTTTTGACAGGCGCGGTCAGCCCCAGCATTTT
CASSFDRRGQPQHF
>TRBJ2-2|-|-|TRBV20-1
TGCAGTGCTAGAGGTGACTTCGACACCGGGGAGCTGTTTTTT
CSARGDFDTGELFF
>TRBJ2-1|-|-|TRBV2
TGTGGCAGCAGCGCCCGGGGCACCCGAACGGGGGAGTTCTTC
CGSSARGTRTGEFF
>TRBJ2-1|-|many|TRBV13
TGTGCCAGCAGCTTGCCGGGGTACAATGAGCAGTTCTTC
CASSLPGYNEQFF
>TRBJ2-3|-|many|TRBV4-1
TGCGCCAGCAGCCGGACACCCCGAGAGGACACAGATACGCAGTATTTT
CASSRTPREDTDTQYF
>TRBJ2-5|-|many|TRBV2
TGTGCCAGCAGTGAGGACAGCAGAGAGACCCAGTACTTC
CASSEDSRETQYF
>TRBJ1-2|-|few|TRBV6-1
TGTGCCAGCAGTGAAGCGCTAGTCGGACTACGCTCCTATGGCTACACCTTC
CASSEALVGLRSYGYTF
>TRBJ2-3|TRBD2|many|TRBV2
TGTGCCAGCATGAAATCTGGCGGGAGGTTGGATACGCAGTATTTT
CASMKSGGRLDTQYF
>TRBJ1-2|TRBD1|medium-sized|TRBV10-3
TGTGCCATCAGTGGCGTTTACAGGGGAGACTATGGCTACACCTTC
CAISGVYRGDYGYTF
>TRBJ2-7|-|many|TRBV7-9
TGTGCCAGCAGCTTCGGCCCTAAGAGCTCCTACGAGCAGTACTTC
CASSFGPKSSYEQYF
>TRBJ1-1|-|many|TRBV20-1
TGCAGTGCCCCCGGGGGTGGGGGCTGGAGGACTGAAGCTTTCTTT
CSAPGGGGWRTEAFF
>TRBJ2-1|TRBD1|many|TRBV5-1
TGCGCCAGCAGCTTAGGCGGGACAGGGAATGAGCAGTTCTTC
CASSLGGTGNEQFF
>TRBJ1-3|TRBD1|many|TRBV7-9
TGTGCCAGCAGCTATGGACAGGCTGGAAACACCATATATTTT
CASSYGQAGNTIYF
>TRBJ1-2|-|medium-sized|TRBV6-2/TRBV6-3
TGTGCCAGCAGTTCCGTATCCCTAGGAGGGTTCAACTATGGCTACACCTTC
CASSSVSLGGFNYGYTF
>TRBJ2-7|-|-|TRBV27
TGTGCCAGCAGAGATCCAATTACAGGGAACGAGCAGTACTTC
CASRDPITGNEQYF
>TRBJ2-2|TRBD2|-|TRBV24-1
TGTGCCACCAGTGATCACCGGGACTATCGGGAGGGACCCTCTCCGAACACCGGGGAGCTGTTTTTT
CATSDHRDYREGPSPNTGELFF
>TRBJ1-1|-|many|TRBV19
TGTGCCAGTAGTATATGGAGGAACACTGAAGCTTTCTTT
CASSIWRNTEAFF
>TRBJ1-4|TRBD1|many|TRBV20-1
TGCAGTGCCATACAGGGGAGCTTGGAAAAACTGTTTTTT
CSAIQGSLEKLFF
>TRBJ2-5|-|few|TRBV7-6
TGTGCCAGCAGCTTATTGAGTGGGGTGGAGACCCAGTACTTC
CASSLLSGVETQYF
>TRBJ1-5|-|-|TRBV3-1
TGTGCCAGCAGCCTGGGCTCCCTAAATCAGCCCCAGCATTTT
CASSLGSLNQPQHF
>TRBJ2-3|-|few|TRBV27
TGTGCCAGAAGCGCACAATCGACTAGTTCCACAGATACGCAGTATTTT
CARSAQSTSSTDTQYF
>TRBJ1-1|-|many|TRBV2
TGTGCCAGCAGTGCCCCCGGGGTTAGCACTGAAGCTTTCTTT
CASSAPGVSTEAFF
>TRBJ1-4|TRBD1|many|TRBV7-2
TGTGCCAGCAGCTTGACAGGGAGAGTGGAAGATGAAAAACTGTTTTTT
CASSLTGRVEDEKLFF
>TRBJ1-4|TRBD1|once|TRBV3-1
TGTGCCAGCAGCCATGGAGGGACAGTTCGAAATGAAAAACTGTTTTTT
CASSHGGTVRNEKLFF
>TRBJ1-6|-|many|TRBV30
TGTGCCTGGAGGCTAGTGTATTCACCCCTCCACTTT
CAWRLVYSPLHF
>TRBJ2-3|TRBD1|many|TRBV4-1
TGCGCCAGCAGCCAAGATTTTGGACAGGGAGGAGATACGCAGTATTTT
CASSQDFGQGGDTQYF
>TRBJ1-5|-|-|TRBV20-1
TGCAGTGCTAGGCAATATAGCAATCATCCCCAGCATTTT
CSARQYSNHPQHF